The rows below give T cell receptor beta chains drawn from one sample of a study of glioma-infiltrating T cells after dendritic cell vaccination. TCRdb's copy holds only in-frame clones and misses some; the assay was immunoSEQ multiplex PCR. Among about 65,000 clones listed, roughly nine tenths were seen once. Sequencing used blood, obtained after dendritic cell vaccination. These receptors originate from a human donor with glioblastoma. Each CDR3 is given with its conserved first and last residue. The D gene is left open where the match is weak. Some rows mark clone size as missing; the rest say once, few, many or name a class of expanded clone.

len: 14
j_gene: TRBJ2-2
abundance: NA
v_gene: TRBV11-2
d_gene: NA
CDR3aa: CASSSTRGGGELFF
CDR3nt: TGTGCCAGCAGCTCAACCCGGGGTGGCGGGGAGCTGTTTTTT

len: 14
j_gene: TRBJ2-7
abundance: NA
v_gene: TRBV7-9
d_gene: TRBD2
CDR3aa: CASSLQRGSYEQYF
CDR3nt: TGTGCCAGCAGCTTACAGCGGGGCTCCTACGAGCAGTACTTC

len: 15
j_gene: TRBJ1-6
abundance: NA
v_gene: TRBV5-4
d_gene: NA
CDR3aa: CASSLLAGPNSPLHF
CDR3nt: TGTGCCAGCAGCTTGTTGGCAGGCCCCAATTCACCCCTCCACTTT

len: 13
j_gene: TRBJ2-4
abundance: few
v_gene: TRBV11-2
d_gene: TRBD1
CDR3aa: CASSLEGQGIQYF
CDR3nt: TGTGCCAGCAGCTTAGAGGGACAGGGCATTCAGTACTTC

len: 13
j_gene: TRBJ2-7
abundance: NA
v_gene: TRBV4-1
d_gene: TRBD1
CDR3aa: CATPDRGVREQYF
CDR3nt: TGCGCCACCCCGGACAGGGGGGTACGCGAGCAGTACTTC

len: 15
j_gene: TRBJ2-2
abundance: NA
v_gene: TRBV4-1
d_gene: TRBD2
CDR3aa: CASSLRGANTGELFF
CDR3nt: TGCGCCAGCAGCCTGCGGGGGGCGAACACCGGGGAGCTGTTTTTT

len: 14
j_gene: TRBJ1-1
abundance: NA
v_gene: TRBV5-4
d_gene: NA
CDR3aa: CASSLDQYGTGAFF
CDR3nt: TGTGCCAGCAGCTTGGATCAATACGGGACTGGAGCTTTCTTT

len: 15
j_gene: TRBJ1-5
abundance: NA
v_gene: TRBV19
d_gene: NA
CDR3aa: CASSIALPGRQPQHF
CDR3nt: TGTGCCAGTAGTATAGCTCTACCCGGGAGGCAGCCCCAGCATTTT

len: 13
j_gene: TRBJ2-7
abundance: NA
v_gene: TRBV5-1
d_gene: NA
CDR3aa: CASSWVTTYEQYF
CDR3nt: TGCGCCAGCAGCTGGGTCACTACCTACGAGCAGTACTTC

len: 12
j_gene: TRBJ2-1
abundance: NA
v_gene: TRBV2
d_gene: NA
CDR3aa: CATSLEYHEQFF
CDR3nt: TGTGCCACATCCCTCGAGTACCATGAGCAGTTCTTC

len: 13
j_gene: TRBJ2-7
abundance: NA
v_gene: TRBV6-1
d_gene: TRBD2
CDR3aa: CASSVAGVGEQYF
CDR3nt: TGTGCCAGCAGTGTAGCGGGAGTGGGTGAGCAGTACTTC

len: 14
j_gene: TRBJ1-1
abundance: NA
v_gene: TRBV28
d_gene: TRBD1
CDR3aa: CASSPQGANTEAFF
CDR3nt: TGTGCCAGCAGTCCACAGGGGGCTAACACTGAAGCTTTCTTT

len: 12
j_gene: TRBJ1-1
abundance: NA
v_gene: TRBV25-1
d_gene: NA
CDR3aa: CASRGRENEAFF
CDR3nt: TGTGCCAGCCGAGGCAGAGAGAATGAAGCTTTCTTT

len: 15
j_gene: TRBJ1-6
abundance: NA
v_gene: TRBV6-5
d_gene: TRBD1
CDR3aa: CASSLQGAGNSPLHF
CDR3nt: TGTGCCAGCAGTTTACAGGGGGCGGGTAATTCACCCCTCCACTTT

len: 19
j_gene: TRBJ2-2
abundance: NA
v_gene: TRBV5-1
d_gene: TRBD2
CDR3aa: CASSISPSGGSPNTGELFF
CDR3nt: TGCGCCAGCAGCATCTCCCCTAGCGGGGGGTCGCCGAACACCGGGGAGCTGTTTTTT